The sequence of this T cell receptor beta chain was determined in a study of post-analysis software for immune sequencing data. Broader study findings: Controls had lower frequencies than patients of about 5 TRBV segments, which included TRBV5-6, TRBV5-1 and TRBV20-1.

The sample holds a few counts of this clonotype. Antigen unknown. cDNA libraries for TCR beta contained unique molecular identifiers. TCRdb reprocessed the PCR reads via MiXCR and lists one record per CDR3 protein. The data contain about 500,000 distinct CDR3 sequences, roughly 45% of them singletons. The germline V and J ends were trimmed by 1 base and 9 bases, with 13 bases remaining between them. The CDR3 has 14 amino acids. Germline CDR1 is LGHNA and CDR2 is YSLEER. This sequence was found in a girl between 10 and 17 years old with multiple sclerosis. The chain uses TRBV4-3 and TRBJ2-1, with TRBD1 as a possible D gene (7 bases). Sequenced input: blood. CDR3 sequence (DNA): TGCGCCAGCAGCCAAGGAGGCAGGGGGGTTGAGCAGTTCTTC. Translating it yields CASSQGGRGVEQFF.